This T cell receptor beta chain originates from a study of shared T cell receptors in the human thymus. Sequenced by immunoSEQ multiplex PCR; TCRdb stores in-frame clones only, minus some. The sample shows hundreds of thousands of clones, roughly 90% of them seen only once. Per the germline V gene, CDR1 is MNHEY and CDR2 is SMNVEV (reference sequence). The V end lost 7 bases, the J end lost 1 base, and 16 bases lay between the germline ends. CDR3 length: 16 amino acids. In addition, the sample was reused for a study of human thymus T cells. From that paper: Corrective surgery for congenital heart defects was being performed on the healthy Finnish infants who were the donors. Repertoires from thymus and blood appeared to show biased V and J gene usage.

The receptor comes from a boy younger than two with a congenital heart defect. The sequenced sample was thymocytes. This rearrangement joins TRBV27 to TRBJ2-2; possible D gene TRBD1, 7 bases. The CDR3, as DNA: TGTGCCAGCACCCCACACAGGGGAGGGAACACCGGGGAGCTGTTTTTT. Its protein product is CASTPHRGGNTGELFF.